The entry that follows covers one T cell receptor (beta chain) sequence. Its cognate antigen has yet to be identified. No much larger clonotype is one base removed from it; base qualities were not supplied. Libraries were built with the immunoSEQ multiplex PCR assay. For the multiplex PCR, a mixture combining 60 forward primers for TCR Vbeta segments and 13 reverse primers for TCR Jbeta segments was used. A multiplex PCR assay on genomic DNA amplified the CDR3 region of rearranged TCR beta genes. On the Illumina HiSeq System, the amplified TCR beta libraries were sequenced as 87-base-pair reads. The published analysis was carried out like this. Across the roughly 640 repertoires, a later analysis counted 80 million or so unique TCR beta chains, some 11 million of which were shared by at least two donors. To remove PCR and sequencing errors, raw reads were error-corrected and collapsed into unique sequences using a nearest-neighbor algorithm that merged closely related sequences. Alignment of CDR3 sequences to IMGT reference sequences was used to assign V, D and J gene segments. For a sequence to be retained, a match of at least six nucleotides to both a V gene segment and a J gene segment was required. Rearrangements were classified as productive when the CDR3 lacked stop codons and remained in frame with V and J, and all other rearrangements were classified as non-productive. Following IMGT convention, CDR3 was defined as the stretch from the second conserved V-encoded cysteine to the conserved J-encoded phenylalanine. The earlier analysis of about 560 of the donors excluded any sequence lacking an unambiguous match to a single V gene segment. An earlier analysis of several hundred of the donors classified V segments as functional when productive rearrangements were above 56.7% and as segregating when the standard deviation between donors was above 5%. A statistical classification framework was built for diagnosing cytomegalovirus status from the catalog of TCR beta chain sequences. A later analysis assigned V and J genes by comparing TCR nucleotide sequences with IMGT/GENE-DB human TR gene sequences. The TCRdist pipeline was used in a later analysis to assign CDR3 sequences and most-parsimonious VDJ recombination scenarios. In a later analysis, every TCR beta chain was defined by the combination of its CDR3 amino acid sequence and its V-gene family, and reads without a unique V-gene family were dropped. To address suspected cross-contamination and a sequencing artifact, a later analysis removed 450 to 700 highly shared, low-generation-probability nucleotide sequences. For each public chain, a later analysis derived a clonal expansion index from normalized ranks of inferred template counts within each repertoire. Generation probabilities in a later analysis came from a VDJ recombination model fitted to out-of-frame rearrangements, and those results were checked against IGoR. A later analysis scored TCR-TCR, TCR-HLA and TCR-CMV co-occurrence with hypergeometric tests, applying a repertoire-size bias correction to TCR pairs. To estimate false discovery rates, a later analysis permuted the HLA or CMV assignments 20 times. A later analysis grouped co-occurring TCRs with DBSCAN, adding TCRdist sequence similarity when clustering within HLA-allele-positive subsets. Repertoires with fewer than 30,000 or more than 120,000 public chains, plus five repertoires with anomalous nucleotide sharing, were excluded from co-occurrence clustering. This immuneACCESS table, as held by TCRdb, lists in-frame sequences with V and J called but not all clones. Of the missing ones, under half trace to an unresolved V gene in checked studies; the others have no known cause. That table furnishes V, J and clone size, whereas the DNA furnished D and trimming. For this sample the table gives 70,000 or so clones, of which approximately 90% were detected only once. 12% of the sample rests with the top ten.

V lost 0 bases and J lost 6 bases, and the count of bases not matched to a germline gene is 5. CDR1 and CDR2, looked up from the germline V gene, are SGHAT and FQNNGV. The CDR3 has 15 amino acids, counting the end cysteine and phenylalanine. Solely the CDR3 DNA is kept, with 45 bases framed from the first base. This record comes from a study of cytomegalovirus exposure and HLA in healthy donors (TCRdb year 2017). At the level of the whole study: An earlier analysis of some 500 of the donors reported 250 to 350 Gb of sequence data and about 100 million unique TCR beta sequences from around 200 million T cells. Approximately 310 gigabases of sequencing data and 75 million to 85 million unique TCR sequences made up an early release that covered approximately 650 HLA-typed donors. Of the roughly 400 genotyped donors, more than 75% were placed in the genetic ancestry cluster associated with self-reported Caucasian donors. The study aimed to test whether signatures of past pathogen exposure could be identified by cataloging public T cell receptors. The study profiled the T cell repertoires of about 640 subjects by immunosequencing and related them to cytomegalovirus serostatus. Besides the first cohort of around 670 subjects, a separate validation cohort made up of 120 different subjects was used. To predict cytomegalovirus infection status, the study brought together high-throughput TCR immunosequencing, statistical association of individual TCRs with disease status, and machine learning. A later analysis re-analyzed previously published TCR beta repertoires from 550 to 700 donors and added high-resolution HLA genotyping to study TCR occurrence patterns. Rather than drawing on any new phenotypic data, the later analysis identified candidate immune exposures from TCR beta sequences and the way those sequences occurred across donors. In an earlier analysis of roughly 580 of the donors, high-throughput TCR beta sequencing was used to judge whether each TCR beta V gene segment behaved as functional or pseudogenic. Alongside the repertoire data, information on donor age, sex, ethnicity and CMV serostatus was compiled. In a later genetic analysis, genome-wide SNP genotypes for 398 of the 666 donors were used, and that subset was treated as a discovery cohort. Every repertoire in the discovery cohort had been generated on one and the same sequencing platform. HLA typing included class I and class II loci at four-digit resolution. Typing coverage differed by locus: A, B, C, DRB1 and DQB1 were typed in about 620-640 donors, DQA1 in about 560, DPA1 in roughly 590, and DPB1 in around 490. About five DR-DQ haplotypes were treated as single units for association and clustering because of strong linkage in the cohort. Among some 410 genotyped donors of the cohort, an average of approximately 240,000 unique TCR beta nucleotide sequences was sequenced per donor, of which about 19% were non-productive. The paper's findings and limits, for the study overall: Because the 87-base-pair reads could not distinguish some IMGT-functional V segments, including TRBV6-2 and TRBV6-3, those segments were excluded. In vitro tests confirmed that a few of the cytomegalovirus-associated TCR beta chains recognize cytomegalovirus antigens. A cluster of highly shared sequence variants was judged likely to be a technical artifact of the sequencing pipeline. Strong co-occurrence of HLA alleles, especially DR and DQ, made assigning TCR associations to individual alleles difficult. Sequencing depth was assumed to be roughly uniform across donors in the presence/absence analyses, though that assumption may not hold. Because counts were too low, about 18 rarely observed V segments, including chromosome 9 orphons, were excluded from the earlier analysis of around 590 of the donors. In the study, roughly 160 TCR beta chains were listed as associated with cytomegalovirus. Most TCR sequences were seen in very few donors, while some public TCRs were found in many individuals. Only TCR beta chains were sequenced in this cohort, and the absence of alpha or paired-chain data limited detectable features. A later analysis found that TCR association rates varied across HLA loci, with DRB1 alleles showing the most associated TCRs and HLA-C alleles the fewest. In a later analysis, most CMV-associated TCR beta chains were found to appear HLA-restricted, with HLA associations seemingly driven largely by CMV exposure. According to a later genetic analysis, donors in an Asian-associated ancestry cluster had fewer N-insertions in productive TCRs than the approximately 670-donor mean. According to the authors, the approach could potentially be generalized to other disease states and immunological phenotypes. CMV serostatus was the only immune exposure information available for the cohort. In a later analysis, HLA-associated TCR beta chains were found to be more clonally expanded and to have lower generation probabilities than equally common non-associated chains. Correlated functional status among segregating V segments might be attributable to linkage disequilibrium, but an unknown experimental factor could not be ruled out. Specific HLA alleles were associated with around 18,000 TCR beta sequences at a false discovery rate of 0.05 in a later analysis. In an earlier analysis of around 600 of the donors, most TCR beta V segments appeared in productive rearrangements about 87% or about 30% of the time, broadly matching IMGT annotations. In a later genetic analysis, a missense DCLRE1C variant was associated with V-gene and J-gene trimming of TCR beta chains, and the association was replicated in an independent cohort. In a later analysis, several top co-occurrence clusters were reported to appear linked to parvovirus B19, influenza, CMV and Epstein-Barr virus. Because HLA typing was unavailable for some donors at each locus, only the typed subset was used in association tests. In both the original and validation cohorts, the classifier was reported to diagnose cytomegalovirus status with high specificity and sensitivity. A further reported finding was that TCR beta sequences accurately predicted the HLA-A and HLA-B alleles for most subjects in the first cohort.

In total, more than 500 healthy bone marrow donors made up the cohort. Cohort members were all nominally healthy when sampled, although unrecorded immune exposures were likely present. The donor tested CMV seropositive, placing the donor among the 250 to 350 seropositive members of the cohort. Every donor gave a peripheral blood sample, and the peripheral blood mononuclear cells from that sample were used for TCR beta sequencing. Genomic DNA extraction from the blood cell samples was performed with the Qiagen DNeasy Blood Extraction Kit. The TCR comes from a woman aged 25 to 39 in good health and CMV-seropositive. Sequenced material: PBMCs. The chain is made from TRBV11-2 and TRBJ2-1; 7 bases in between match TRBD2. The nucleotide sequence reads TGTGCCAGCAGCTTAGATCCAGGACTAGTCAATGAGCAGTTCTTC. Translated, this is CASSLDPGLVNEQFF.